This entry describes one TCR beta chain. Its cognate antigen is unknown. Treatment in this sample: some 20 received Ad26.COV2.S at low or high dose, single or two shots; roughly five received placebo; per-sample allocation not given. Sample collection was performed on day 63 after the first vaccine or placebo injection. The data originate from a study of Ad26.COV2.S vaccination and SARS-CoV-2 variants. Study details: Once or twice, 56 days apart, Ad26.COV2.S was delivered intramuscularly. Study-wide points: There was a possibility that the TCR breadth and depth analyses underestimated total T cell responses. Following vaccination, spike-specific CD8+ and CD4+ T cell responses reportedly exhibited substantial breadth.

This CDR3 spans 17 amino acids. The germline V gene has CDR1 SGDLS and CDR2 YYNGEE. Trimming took off 0 bases at V and 1 base at J, with 16 bases between the two ends. Some clones are missing from TCRdb's copy, which holds only in-frame ones; the method was immunoSEQ multiplex PCR. The sample yields 350,000 to 500,000 clones, less than 95% seen once. The chain couples TRBV9 to TRBJ1-2; perhaps TRBD1 as D (5 bases). The sequenced sample was peripheral blood, obtained in a trial of Ad26.COV2.S vaccine versus placebo. The source of this sequence is a person aged 18-60 years who received the Ad26.COV2.S COVID-19 vaccine or a placebo. The CDR3 bases are TGTGCCAGCAGCGTAGGAGGGGTCCCCACACTTAACTATGGCTACACCTTC. Translation gives CASSVGGVPTLNYGYTF.